One sample yielded the 19 T cell receptor beta chains listed below, sequenced in a study of blood T cell repertoires in COVID-19. Libraries were prepared by immunoSEQ multiplex PCR; TCRdb keeps only in-frame clonotypes and omits some of them. The table includes around 130,000 clones, approximately 85% detected once. The source material was peripheral blood. The receptors were gathered from a human donor in a cohort sampled during active COVID-19.

The chain couples TRBV29-1 to TRBJ1-1; tentatively, D is TRBD1 (6 bases). The CDR3 spans 12 residues. V lost 7 bases to trimming and J lost 6 bases, with 15 bases between them. CDR1 and CDR2 from the germline V gene are SQVTM and ANQGSEA. The CDR3 loop reads CSGSLGGPEAFF. The CDR3 DNA reads as TGCAGCGGGAGCCTCGGGGGGCCTGAAGCTTTCTTT.

CDR3: CASSLEPGNTEAFF. The CDR3 bases are TGTGCCAGCAGCTTGGAGCCGGGGAACACTGAAGCTTTCTTT. The rearrangement links TRBV5-4 to TRBJ1-1; D is uncertain. Trimming removed 0 bases at V and 1 base at J, with 7 bases between. Per the germline V gene, CDR1 is SGHNT and CDR2 is YYREEE (reference sequence). This CDR3 is 14 amino acids long.

This clone was seen only once. CDR3 DNA: TGTGCCAGCAGCTTCGGACAGAACCCTAACTATGGCTACACCTTC. This encodes CASSFGQNPNYGYTF. This chain links TRBV13 with TRBJ1-2, with a tentative D call TRBD1 (6 bases). V gave up 3 bases and J gave up 0 bases, with 11 bases separating them. Germline V gene sequence: CDR1 PRHDT, CDR2 FYEKMQ (reference sequence). This CDR3 comprises 15 residues.

The chain combines TRBV7-2 with TRBJ2-7; TRBD1 is a possible D gene (6 bases). Germline V gene lookup returns CDR1 SGHTA and CDR2 FQGNSA. The V gene lost 4 bases and the J gene lost 3 bases, with 19 bases spanning the gap. The CDR3 sequence is 16 residues long. The CDR3 sequence is CASSSPRGWDNYEQYF. DNA of the CDR3: TGTGCCAGCAGCTCCCCCCGAGGGTGGGACAACTACGAGCAGTACTTC.

V gene TRBV11-3 combines with J gene TRBJ1-1, with 9 bases that match TRBD1. After removal of 5 bases from V and 0 bases from J, the junction contained 1 base not matched to a gene. This CDR3 has 14 amino acids. Germline-derived CDR1 and CDR2 are SGHNT and YENEEA. The CDR3 spells CASSRDRVNTEAFF. In DNA, the CDR3 is TGTGCCAGCAGCCGGGACAGGGTGAACACTGAAGCTTTCTTT.

The rearrangement links TRBV27 to TRBJ1-1, with D tentatively TRBD1 (5 bases). V gave up 5 bases and J gave up 0 bases, with 13 bases separating them. The CDR3 length is 15 residues. In germline, CDR1 is MNHEY, CDR2 SMNVEV (reference sequence). The CDR3 DNA follows: TGTGCCAGCAGTCCCTCCCAGGGCCTGAACACTGAAGCTTTCTTT. This gives the protein CASSPSQGLNTEAFF.

The chain combines TRBV11-3 with TRBJ2-5, with 8 bases that match TRBD1. The V gene end was trimmed by 2 bases and the J gene end by 2 bases; junction bases not matched to a gene: 16. CDR3 size: 19 residues. CDR1 SGHNT and CDR2 YENEEA come from the germline V gene. As DNA, the CDR3 is TGTGCCAGCAGCTTAAGAGGATCCGGGGGCAGGGGGCAACAAGAGACCCAGTACTTC. This codes for CASSLRGSGGRGQQETQYF. The entire variable domain, with the rest obtained from reference TRBV11-3 and TRBJ2-5, is as follows: EAGVVQSPRYKIIEKKQPVAFWCNPISGHNTLYWYLQNLGQGPELLIRYENEEAVDDSQLPKDRFSAERLKGVDSTLKIQPAELGDSAVYLCASSLRGSGGRGQQETQYFGPGTRLLVL.

This chain joins TRBV7-2 and TRBJ2-3, with 7 nucleotides matching TRBD1. J was trimmed by 1 base and V by 10 bases; bases with no gene match: 8. The germline gives CDR1 SGHTA, CDR2 FQGNSA. The CDR3 extends over 14 amino acids. CDR3 DNA sequence: TGTGCCACTACACTGAGGGGGCGCACAGATACGCAGTATTTT. Protein sequence: CATTLRGRTDTQYF.

This clone was observed a handful of times. The J gene is TRBJ2-4, the V gene TRBV30, with 9 bases matching TRBD2. Per the germline V gene, CDR1 is GTSNPN and CDR2 is SVGIG (reference sequence). V was pared by 2 bases and J by 6 bases, with 14 bases of the junction left unmatched. The CDR3 consists of 17 residues. The CDR3: CAWSPPLLAGWRNIQYF. The DNA of the CDR3 is TGTGCCTGGAGTCCCCCTCTTCTAGCGGGGTGGAGAAACATTCAGTACTTC.

The rearrangement links TRBV19 to TRBJ1-1; D possibly corresponds to TRBD1 (5 bases). V lost 5 bases and J 1 base, leaving 11 bases between the germline ends. There are 14 residues in the CDR3. From germline, CDR1 is LNHDA and CDR2 SQIVND (reference sequence). The CDR3 nucleotides are TGTGCCAGTAGTTTGCGACAGTGGAACACTGAAGCTTTCTTT. Amino acid sequence: CASSLRQWNTEAFF.

This sequence joins TRBV21-1 and TRBJ2-7; the table's D call, TRBD2, has no DNA check behind it. TRBV21-1 counts as a pseudogene. The CDR3 consists of 16 residues. CDR3 loop: CARPKGVAGISYEQYF. For the CDR3, the DNA is TGTGCCAGGCCCAAGGGGGTAGCGGGGATATCCTACGAGCAGTACTTC.

V is TRBV19 and J is TRBJ1-2; TRBD1 matches 7 bases. Germline V gene sequence: CDR1 LNHDA, CDR2 SQIVND (reference sequence). This CDR3 is 16 amino acids long. J gave up 5 bases and V 7 bases, and 16 bases lay outside the gene matches. In DNA form, the CDR3 reads TGTGCCAGTAAGAAGGAGGGACAGTTAGCCTCGTATGGCTACACCTTC. Translating it yields CASKKEGQLASYGYTF.

The genes are TRBV11-2 and TRBJ2-7; D may be TRBD1 (6 bases). There are 12 residues in the CDR3. CDR1 is SGHAT, CDR2 FQNNGV, per germline. Trimming pared 5 bases from V and 6 bases from J, leaving 11 bases between. CDR3 in DNA: TGTGCCAGCAGCACCCTGGGGGCCGAGCAGTACGTC. This codes for CASSTLGAEQYV.

The V gene is TRBV3-1 (or the pseudogene TRBV3-2), the J gene TRBJ1-4, with D unresolved. This CDR3 comprises 13 residues. Looked up from germline, CDR1 is LGHDT and CDR2 is YNNKEL (reference sequence). The ends were cut back, 4 bases at V and 7 bases at J, with 10 bases in the middle. DNA of the CDR3: TGTGCCAGCAGCCTGGGTCAGGCTGAAAAACTGTTTTTT. Translated: CASSLGQAEKLFF.

The genes are TRBV2 and TRBJ2-7, with 11 positions matching TRBD1. V shed 8 bases and J 1 base; nucleotides not matched to a gene: 10. Germline V gene lookup returns CDR1 SNHLY and CDR2 FYNNEI. The CDR3 covers 16 residues. The CDR3 sequence is CASGKPGTGGSYEQYV. The CDR3 DNA reads as TGTGCCAGCGGGAAACCCGGGACAGGGGGGTCCTACGAGCAGTACGTC.

The J gene is TRBJ2-7, the V gene TRBV15; perhaps TRBD1 as D (6 bases). The CDR3 has 19 amino acids. Germline V gene lookup returns CDR1 LNHNV and CDR2 YYDKDF (reference sequence). V shed 0 bases and J shed 2 bases, with 23 bases lying between them. The CDR3, as DNA: TGTGCCACCAGCAGAGAGCTACCGATATCAGGGGCAACGGCCTACGAGCAGTACGTC. This translates into CATSRELPISGATAYEQYV.

The chain combines TRBV4-3 with TRBJ2-2, with 10 bases that match TRBD2. The CDR3 spans 15 residues. Losses at the gene ends were 3 bases for V and 7 bases for J; bases not matched to a gene: 5. Looked up from germline, CDR1 is LGHNA and CDR2 is YSLEER. As DNA, the CDR3 is TGCGCCAGCAGCCATAAAGCGGGAGGGGACGGGGAGCTGTTTTTT. Translated, it gives CASSHKAGGDGELFF.

For the CDR3, the DNA is TGTGCCACCTCATACTTCGGAGCTGAAGCTTTCTTT. Translated, it gives CATSYFGAEAFF. V usage is TRBV15 and J usage is TRBJ1-1; D remains ambiguous. Trimming took 8 bases from V and 6 from J, leaving 13 bases between them. This CDR3 has 12 amino acids. CDR1 is LNHNV, CDR2 YYDKDF, per germline (reference sequence).

V gene TRBV27 combines with J gene TRBJ1-1; tentatively, D is TRBD1 (5 bases). Germline-derived CDR1 and CDR2 are MNHEY and SMNVEV (reference sequence). This CDR3 region has 13 residues. Trimming shortened V by 0 bases and J by 10 bases, and 12 bases separated the two germline ends. Written as DNA, the CDR3 is TGTGCCAGCAGTTTATCCAGGGCCAAGGGAGCTTTCTTT. Amino acids: CASSLSRAKGAFF.